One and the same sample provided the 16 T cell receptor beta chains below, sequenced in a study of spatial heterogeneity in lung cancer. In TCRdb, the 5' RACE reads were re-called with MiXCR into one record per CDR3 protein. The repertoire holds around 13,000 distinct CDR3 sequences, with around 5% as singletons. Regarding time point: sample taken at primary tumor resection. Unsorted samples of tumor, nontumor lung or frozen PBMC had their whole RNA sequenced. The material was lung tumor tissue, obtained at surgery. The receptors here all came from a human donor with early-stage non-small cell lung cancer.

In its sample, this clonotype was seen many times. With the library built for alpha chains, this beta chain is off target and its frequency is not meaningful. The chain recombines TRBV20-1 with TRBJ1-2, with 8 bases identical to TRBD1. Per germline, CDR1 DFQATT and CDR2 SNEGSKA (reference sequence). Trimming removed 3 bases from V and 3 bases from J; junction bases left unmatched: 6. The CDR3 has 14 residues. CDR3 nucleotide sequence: TGCAGTGCTAGGCTAGGACAGGGTCACTATGGCTACACCTTC. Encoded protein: CSARLGQGHYGYTF.

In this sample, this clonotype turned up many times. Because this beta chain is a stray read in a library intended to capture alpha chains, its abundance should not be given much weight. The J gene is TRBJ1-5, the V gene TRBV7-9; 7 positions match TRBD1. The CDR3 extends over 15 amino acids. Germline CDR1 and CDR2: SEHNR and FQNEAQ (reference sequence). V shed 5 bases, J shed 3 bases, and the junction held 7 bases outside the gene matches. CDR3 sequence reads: CASSKGGQYNQPQHF. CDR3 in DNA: TGTGCCAGCAGCAAGGGGGGACAGTACAATCAGCCCCAGCATTTT.

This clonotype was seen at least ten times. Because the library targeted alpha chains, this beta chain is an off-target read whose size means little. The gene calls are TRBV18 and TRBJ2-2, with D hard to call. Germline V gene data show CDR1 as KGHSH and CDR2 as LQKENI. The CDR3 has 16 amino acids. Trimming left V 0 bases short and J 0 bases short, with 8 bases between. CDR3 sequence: CASSPPETANTGELFF. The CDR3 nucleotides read TGTGCCAGCTCACCACCAGAGACGGCGAACACCGGGGAGCTGTTTTTT.

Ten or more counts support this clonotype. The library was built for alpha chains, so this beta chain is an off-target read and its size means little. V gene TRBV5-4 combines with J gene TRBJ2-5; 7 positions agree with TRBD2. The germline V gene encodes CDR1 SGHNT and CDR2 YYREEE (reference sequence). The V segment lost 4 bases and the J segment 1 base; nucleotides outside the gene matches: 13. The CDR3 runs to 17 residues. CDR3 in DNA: TGTGCCAGCAGCCAAGACCGAGCGGGGCGGCCCCAAGAGACCCAGTACTTC. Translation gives CASSQDRAGRPQETQYF.

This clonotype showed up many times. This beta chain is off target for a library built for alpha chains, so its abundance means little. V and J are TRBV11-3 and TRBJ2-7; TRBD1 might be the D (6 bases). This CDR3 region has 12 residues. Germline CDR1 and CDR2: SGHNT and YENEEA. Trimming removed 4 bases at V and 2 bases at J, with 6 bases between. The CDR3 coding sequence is TGTGCCAGCAGCTCAGGGGCCTACGAGCAGTACTTC. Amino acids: CASSSGAYEQYF.

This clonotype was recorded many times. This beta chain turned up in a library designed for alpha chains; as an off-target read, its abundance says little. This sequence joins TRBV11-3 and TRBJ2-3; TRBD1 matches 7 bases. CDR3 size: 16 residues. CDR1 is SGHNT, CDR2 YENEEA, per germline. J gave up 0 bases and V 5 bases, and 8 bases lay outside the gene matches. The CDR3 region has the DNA TGTGCCAGCAGCGCTACAGGGGTTGCTAGCACAGATACGCAGTATTTT. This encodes CASSATGVASTDTQYF.

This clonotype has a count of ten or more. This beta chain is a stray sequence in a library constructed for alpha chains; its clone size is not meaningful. The CDR3 reads CASSPTLDSPLHF. Here the CDR3 DNA reads TGTGCCAGCAGCCCCACTCTCGATTCACCCCTCCACTTT. V usage is TRBV6-6 and J usage is TRBJ1-6; D not certain. CDR1 and CDR2 (germline): MNHNY, SVGAGI (reference sequence). Trimming pared 6 bases from V and 8 bases from J, leaving 11 bases between. CDR3 length: 13 amino acids.

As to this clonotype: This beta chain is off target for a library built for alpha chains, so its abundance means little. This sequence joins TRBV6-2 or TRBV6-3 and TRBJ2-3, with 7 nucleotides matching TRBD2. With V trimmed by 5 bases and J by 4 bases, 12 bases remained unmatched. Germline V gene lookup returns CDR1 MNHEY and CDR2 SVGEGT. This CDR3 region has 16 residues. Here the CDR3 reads CASSPAGGRSADTQYF. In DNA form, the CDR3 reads TGTGCCAGCAGTCCCGCGGGCGGGAGATCTGCAGATACGCAGTATTTT.

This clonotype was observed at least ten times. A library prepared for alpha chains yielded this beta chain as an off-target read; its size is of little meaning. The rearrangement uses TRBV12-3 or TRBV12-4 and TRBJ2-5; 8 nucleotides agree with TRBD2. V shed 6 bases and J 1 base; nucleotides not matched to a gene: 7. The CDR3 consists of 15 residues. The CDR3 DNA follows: TGTGCCAGCAGGGACCCCGGGAGGGCCCAAGAGACCCAGTACTTC. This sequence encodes CASRDPGRAQETQYF.

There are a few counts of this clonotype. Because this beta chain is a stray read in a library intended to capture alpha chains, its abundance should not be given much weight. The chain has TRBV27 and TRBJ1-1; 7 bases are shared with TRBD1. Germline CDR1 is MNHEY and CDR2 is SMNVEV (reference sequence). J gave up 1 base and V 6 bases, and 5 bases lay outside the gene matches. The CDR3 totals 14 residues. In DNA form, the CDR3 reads TGTGCCAGCAGATTACAGGGGTCGAACACTGAAGCTTTCTTT. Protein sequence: CASRLQGSNTEAFF.

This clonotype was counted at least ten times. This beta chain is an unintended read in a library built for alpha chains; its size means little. This chain's CDR3 is CASSLRQGYSYGYTF. The DNA of the CDR3 is TGTGCCAGCAGTTTACGACAGGGGTATTCCTATGGCTACACCTTC. The chain carries TRBV12-3 or TRBV12-4 and TRBJ1-2; 8 positions agree with TRBD1. The CDR3 is 15 amino acids. The V segment lost 2 bases and the J segment 4 bases; nucleotides outside the gene matches: 6.

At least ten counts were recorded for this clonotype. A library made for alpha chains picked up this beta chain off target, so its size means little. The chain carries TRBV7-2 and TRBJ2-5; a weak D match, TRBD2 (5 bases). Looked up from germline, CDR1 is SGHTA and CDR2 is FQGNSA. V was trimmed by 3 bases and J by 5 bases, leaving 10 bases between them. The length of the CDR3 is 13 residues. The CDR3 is CASSFGGGETQYF. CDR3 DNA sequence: TGTGCCAGCAGCTTTGGCGGCGGGGAGACCCAGTACTTC.

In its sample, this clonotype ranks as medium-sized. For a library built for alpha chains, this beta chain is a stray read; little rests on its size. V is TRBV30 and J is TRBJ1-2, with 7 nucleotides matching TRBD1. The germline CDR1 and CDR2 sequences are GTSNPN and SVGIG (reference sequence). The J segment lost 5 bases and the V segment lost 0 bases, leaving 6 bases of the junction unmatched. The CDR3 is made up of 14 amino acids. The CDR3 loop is CAWSVTGERYGYTF. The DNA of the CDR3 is TGTGCCTGGAGTGTAACAGGGGAACGGTATGGCTACACCTTC.

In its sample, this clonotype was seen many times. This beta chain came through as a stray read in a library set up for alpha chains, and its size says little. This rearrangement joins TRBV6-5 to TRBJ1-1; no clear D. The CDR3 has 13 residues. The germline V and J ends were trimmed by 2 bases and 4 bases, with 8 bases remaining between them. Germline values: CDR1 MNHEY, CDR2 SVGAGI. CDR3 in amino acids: CASSYQEGTEAFF. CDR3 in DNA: TGTGCCAGCAGTTACCAGGAGGGCACTGAAGCTTTCTTT.

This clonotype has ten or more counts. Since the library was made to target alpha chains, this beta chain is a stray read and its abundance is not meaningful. The CDR3 reads CASSLDPNTEAFF. CDR3 nucleotides: TGTGCCAGCAGCCTGGACCCAAACACTGAAGCTTTCTTT. The rearrangement links TRBV13 to TRBJ1-1; D is undetermined. Germline assignment: CDR1 PRHDT and CDR2 FYEKMQ (reference sequence). CDR3 length equals 13 residues. Trimming removed 5 bases at V and 2 bases at J, with 9 bases between.

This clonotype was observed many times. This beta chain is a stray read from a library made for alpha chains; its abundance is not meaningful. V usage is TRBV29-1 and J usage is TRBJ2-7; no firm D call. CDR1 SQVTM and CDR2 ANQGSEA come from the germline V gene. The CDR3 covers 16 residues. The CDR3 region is CRIKAPQSQEHYEQYV. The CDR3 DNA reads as TGTAGAATCAAAGCCCCGCAGTCTCAGGAACACTACGAGCAGTACGTC.